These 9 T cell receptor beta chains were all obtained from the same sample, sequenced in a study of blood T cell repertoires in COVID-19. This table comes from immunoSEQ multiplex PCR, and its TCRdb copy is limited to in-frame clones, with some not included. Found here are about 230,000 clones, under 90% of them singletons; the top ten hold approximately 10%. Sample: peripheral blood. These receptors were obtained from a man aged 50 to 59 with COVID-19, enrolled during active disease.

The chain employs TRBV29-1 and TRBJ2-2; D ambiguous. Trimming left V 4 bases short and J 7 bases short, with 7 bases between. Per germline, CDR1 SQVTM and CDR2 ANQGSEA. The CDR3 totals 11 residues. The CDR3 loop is CSVVLIGELFF. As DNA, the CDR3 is TGCAGCGTTGTCCTTATCGGGGAGCTGTTTTTT.

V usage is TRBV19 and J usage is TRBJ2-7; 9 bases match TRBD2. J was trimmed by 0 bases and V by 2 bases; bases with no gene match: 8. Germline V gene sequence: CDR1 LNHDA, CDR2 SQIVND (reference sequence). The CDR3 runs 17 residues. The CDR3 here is CASSIKESSGGSYEQYF. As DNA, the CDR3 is TGTGCCAGTAGTATAAAGGAGAGTAGCGGGGGCTCCTACGAGCAGTACTTC.

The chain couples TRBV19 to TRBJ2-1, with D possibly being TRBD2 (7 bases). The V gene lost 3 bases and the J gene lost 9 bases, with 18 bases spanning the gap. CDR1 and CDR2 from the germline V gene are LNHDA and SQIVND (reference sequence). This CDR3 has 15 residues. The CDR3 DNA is TGTGCCAGTAGTATCGCGGGGGCCTCCGACCTTGAGCAGTTCTTC. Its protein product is CASSIAGASDLEQFF.

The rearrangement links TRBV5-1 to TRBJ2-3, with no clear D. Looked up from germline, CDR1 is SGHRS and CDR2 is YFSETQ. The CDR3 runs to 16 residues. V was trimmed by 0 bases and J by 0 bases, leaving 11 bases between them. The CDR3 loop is CASSLEARMSTDTQYF. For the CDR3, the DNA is TGCGCCAGCAGCTTGGAGGCGCGGATGAGCACAGATACGCAGTATTTT. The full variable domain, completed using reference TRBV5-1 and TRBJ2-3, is KAGVTQTPRYLIKTRGQQVTLSCSPISGHRSVSWYQQTPGQGLQFLFEYFSETQRNKGNFPGRFSGRQFSNSRSEMNVSTLELGDSALYLCASSLEARMSTDTQYFGPGTRLTVL.

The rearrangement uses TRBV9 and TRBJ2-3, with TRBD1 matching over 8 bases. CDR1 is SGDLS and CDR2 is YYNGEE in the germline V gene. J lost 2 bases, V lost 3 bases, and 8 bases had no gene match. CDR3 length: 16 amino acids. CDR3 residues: CASSAITTGATDTQYF. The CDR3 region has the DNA TGTGCCAGCAGCGCCATCACGACAGGGGCCACAGATACGCAGTATTTT.

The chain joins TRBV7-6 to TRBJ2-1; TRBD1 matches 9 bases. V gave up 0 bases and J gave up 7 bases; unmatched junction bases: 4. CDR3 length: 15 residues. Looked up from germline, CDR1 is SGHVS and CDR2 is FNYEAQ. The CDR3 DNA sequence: TGTGCCAGCAGCTTAGCGGGACAGGGCAATAATGAGCAGTTCTTC. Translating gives CASSLAGQGNNEQFF.

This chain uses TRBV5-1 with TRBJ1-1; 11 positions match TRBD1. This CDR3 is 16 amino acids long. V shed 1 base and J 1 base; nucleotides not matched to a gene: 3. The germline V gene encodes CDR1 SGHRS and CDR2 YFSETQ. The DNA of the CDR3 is TGCGCCAGCAGCTTGACTGGGACAGGGGGGAACACTGAAGCTTTCTTT. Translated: CASSLTGTGGNTEAFF.

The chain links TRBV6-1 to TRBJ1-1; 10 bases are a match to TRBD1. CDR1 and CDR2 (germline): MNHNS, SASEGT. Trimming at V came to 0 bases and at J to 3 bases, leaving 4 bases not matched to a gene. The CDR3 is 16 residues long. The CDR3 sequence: CASSEAAGQGDTEAFF. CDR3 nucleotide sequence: TGTGCCAGCAGTGAAGCGGCCGGACAGGGGGACACTGAAGCTTTCTTT.

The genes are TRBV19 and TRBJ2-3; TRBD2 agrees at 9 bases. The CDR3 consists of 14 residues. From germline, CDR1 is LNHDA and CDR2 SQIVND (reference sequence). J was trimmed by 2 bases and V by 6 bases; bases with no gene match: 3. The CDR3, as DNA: TGTGCCAGTAGCCCTAGCGGGGCCACAGATACGCAGTATTTT. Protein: CASSPSGATDTQYF.